Below, one TCR beta chain is given with its context. The antigen this receptor binds is unknown. The record has no base qualities; no much larger clone is one base away. The CDR3, from cysteine to phenylalanine, totals 15 residues. The entry retains the CDR3 DNA only, 45 bases that are in frame from base 1. Based on the germline V gene (reference sequence), the CDR1 and CDR2 sequences are LGHDT and YNNKEL. V sheds 0 bases and J sheds 8 bases, leaving 16 bases between their ends. The data originate from a study of CD8 T cells in ankylosing spondylitis (dated by TCRdb to 2015 to 2018). Broadly, across the study: To find TCR variants linked to disease, the study profiled T cell receptor beta repertoires in ankylosing spondylitis patients and healthy donors. Peripheral blood was sampled, and synovial fluid was additionally collected from ankylosing spondylitis patients. In total, the full study cohort was made up of nearly 110 healthy donors and roughly 27 ankylosing spondylitis patients. Summary of the overall study and its limitations: Significant enrichment of the disease-linked clones was reported in matched synovial fluid samples from ankylosing spondylitis patients. The disease-linked clones had a CD8+ phenotype and were found at relatively low frequencies in peripheral blood. Some motif variants were previously reported in synovial fluid and blood of reactive arthritis patients, suggesting common disease-initiation mechanisms. Blood from ankylosing spondylitis patients appeared to be characterized by a TCR beta motif made up of about 8 highly homologous amino acid variants.

The reads were generated on an Illumina HiSeq 2500. Quantitative 5'-RACE with molecular barcodes was used to prepare TCR beta libraries. On the authors' methods: To identify disease-linked TCR variants, a new computational method was used, one built on a probabilistic model of VDJ rearrangement. The public reads were reprocessed in TCRdb via fastp at Q25 and MiXCR, keeping in-frame beta chains. Every entry covers one CDR3 protein and lists the most common genes and DNA from its rows. These V and J calls originate from TCRdb's pipeline instead of the authors' own analysis. This sample has about 450,000 distinct CDR3 sequences in its table, and 25% to 30% of those were observed once. About 0.9% of the sample is held by the ten biggest clonotypes.

The sequence was obtained from a male donor with ankylosing spondylitis. The sample comprised blood, either unsorted or a sorted T cell fraction (not recorded which). The receptor chain draws on TRBV3-1 and TRBJ1-2; the D gene cannot be resolved reliably. The nucleotide sequence is TGTGCCAGCAGCCAAGAGGACCCAAGGGTACGCGGCTACACCTTC. Its protein reads: CASSQEDPRVRGYTF.